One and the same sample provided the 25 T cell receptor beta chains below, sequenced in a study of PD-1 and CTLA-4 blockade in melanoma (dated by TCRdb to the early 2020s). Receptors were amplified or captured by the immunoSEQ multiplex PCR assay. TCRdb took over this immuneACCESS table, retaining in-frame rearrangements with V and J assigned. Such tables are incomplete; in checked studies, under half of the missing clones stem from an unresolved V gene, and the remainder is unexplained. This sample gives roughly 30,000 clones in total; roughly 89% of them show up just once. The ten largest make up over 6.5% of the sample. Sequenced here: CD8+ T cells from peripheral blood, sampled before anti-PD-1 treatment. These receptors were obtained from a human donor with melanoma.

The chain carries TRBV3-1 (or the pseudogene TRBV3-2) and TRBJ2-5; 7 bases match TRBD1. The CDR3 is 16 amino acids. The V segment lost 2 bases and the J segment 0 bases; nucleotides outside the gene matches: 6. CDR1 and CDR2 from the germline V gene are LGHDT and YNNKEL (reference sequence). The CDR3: CASSQPGQLYQETQYF. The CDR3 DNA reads TGTGCCAGCAGCCAACCGGGACAGCTGTACCAAGAGACCCAGTACTTC.

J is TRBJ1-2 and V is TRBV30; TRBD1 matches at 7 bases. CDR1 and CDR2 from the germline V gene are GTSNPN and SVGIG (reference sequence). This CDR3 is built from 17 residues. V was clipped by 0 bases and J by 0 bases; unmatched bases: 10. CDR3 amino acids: CAWSVRGGGFANYGYTF. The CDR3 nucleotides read TGTGCCTGGAGTGTACGAGGAGGGGGCTTTGCTAACTATGGCTACACCTTC.

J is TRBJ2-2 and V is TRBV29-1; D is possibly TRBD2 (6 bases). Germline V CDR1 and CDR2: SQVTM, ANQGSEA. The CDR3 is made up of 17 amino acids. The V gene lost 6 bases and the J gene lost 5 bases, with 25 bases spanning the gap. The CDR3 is CSVSPPDRAGGTGELFF. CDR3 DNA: TGCAGCGTCAGCCCTCCGGACCGGGCAGGAGGGACCGGGGAGCTGTTTTTT.

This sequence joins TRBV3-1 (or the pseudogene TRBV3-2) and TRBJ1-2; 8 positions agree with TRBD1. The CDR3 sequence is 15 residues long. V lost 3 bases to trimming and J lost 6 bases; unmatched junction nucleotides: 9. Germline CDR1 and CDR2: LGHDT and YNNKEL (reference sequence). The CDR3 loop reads CASSQAMTGVDGYTF. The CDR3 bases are TGTGCCAGCAGCCAGGCCATGACAGGGGTGGATGGCTACACCTTC.

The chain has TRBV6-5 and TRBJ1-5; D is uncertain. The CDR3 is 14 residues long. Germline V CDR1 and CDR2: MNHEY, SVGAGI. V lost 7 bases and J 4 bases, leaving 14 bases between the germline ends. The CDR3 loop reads CASNWARRNQPQHF. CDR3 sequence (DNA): TGTGCCAGCAATTGGGCCAGGAGAAATCAGCCCCAGCATTTT.

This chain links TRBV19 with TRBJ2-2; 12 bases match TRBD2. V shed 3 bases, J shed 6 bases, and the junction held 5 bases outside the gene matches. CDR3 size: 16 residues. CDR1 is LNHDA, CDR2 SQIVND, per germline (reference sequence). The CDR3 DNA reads TGTGCCAGTAGTATCTGGCTAGCGGGAGGGGCCGGGGAGCTGTTTTTT. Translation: CASSIWLAGGAGELFF.

The CDR3 spells CASSESNPRYTDTQYF. The DNA for the CDR3 is TGCGCCAGCAGTGAGTCGAACCCCCGCTACACGGATACGCAGTATTTT. The chain uses TRBV10-1 and TRBJ2-3; no clear D gene. The CDR3 is made up of 16 amino acids. Germline CDR1 is WNHNN and CDR2 is SYGVQD (reference sequence). Trimming took 0 bases from V and 6 from J, leaving 16 bases between them.

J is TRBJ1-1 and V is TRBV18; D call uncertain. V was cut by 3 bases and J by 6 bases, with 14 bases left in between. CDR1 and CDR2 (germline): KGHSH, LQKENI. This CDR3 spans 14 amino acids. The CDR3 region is CASSPSPVSAEAFF. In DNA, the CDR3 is TGTGCCAGCTCACCTTCCCCTGTTAGCGCTGAAGCTTTCTTT.

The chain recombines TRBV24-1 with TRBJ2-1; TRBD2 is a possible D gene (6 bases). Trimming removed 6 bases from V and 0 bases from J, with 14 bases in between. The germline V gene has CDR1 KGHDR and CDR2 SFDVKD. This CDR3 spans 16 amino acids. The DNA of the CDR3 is TGTGCCACCAGTTCGCGGGAAGCGGTCTCCTACAATGAGCAGTTCTTC. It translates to CATSSREAVSYNEQFF.

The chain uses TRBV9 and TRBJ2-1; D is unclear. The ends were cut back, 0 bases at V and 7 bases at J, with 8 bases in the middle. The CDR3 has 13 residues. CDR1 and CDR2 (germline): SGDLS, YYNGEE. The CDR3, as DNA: TGTGCCAGCAGCGTAGATGAGCCTAATGAGCAGTTCTTC. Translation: CASSVDEPNEQFF.

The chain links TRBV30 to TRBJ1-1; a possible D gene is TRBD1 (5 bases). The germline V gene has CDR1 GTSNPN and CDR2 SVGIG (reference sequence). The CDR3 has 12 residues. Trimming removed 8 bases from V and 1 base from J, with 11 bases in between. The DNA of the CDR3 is TGTGCCGGCCTCACAGGGAACACTGAAGCTTTCTTT. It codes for CAGLTGNTEAFF.

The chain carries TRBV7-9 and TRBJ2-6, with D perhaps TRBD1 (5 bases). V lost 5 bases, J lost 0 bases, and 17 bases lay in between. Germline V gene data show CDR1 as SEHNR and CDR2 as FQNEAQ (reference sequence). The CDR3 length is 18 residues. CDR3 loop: CASSPSVRAYSGANVLTF. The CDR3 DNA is TGTGCCAGCAGCCCTAGTGTCAGGGCCTACTCTGGGGCCAACGTCCTGACTTTC.

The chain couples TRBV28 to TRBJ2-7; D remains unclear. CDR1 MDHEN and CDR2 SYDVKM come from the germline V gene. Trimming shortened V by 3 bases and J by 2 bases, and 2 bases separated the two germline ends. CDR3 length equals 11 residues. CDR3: CASSFAYEQYF. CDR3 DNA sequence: TGTGCCAGCAGTTTCGCCTACGAGCAGTACTTC.

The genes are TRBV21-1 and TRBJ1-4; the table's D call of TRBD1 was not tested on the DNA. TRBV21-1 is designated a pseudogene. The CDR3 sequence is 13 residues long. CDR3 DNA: TGTGCCAAGTGGGGACAGGATGGTGAAAAACTGTTTTTT. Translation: CAKWGQDGEKLFF.

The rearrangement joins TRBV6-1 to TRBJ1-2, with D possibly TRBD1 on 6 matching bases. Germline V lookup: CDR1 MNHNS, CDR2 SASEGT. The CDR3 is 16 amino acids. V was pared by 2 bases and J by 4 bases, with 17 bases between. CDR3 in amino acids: CASSERGGRDRYGYTF. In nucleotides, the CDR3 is TGTGCCAGCAGTGAAAGGGGGGGCCGGGACCGCTATGGCTACACCTTC.

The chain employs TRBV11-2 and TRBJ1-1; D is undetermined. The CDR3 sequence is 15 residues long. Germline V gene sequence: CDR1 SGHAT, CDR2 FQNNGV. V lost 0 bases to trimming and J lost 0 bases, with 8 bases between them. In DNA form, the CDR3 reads TGTGCCAGCAGCTTAGAATCGATTTTGAACACTGAAGCTTTCTTT. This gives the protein CASSLESILNTEAFF.

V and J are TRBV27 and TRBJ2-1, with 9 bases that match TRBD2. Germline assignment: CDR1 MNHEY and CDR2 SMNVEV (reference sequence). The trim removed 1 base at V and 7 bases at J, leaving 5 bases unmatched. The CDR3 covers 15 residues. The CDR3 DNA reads TGTGCCAGCAGTTTATATAGCGGGAGTGAAAATGAGCAGTTCTTC. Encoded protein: CASSLYSGSENEQFF.

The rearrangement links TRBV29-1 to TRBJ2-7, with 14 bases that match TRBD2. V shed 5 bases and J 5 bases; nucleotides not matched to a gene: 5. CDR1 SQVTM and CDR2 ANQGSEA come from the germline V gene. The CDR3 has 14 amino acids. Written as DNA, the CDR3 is TGCAGCGTTTCCGGGACTAGCGGGAGTGACGAGCAGTACTTC. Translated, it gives CSVSGTSGSDEQYF.

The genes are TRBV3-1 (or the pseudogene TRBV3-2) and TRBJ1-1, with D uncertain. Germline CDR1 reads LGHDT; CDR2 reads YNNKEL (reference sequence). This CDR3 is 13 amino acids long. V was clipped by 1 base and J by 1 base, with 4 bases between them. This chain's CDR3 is CASSQVQNTEAFF. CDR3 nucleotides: TGTGCCAGCAGCCAAGTACAGAACACTGAAGCTTTCTTT.

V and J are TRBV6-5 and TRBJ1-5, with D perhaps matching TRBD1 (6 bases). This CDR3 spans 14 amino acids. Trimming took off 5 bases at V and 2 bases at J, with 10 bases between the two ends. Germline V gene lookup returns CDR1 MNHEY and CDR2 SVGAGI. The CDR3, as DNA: TGTGCCAGCAGTCTACAGGGCGGCAATCAGCCCCAGCATTTT. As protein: CASSLQGGNQPQHF.

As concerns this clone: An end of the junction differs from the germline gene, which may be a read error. The CDR3 bases are TGTGCTAGCAGCTTACGCGTACAAGAGACCCAGTACTTC. Protein sequence: CASSLRVQETQYF. The chain recombines TRBV7-7 with TRBJ2-5; D uncertain. Germline CDR1 and CDR2: SSHAT and FNYEAQ (reference sequence). CDR3 length: 13 amino acids.

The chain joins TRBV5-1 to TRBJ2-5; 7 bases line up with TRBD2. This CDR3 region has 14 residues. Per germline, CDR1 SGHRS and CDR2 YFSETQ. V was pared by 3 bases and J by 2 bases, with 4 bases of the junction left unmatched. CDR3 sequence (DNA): TGCGCCAGCAGCTCTCTAGCGGCTCAAGAGACCCAGTACTTC. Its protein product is CASSSLAAQETQYF.

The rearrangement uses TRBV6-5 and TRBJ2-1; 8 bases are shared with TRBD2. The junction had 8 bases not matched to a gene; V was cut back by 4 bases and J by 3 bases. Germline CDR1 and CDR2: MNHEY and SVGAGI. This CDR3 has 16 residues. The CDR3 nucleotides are TGTGCCAGCAGTTTTTCACTAGCGGAGCTCTACAATGAGCAGTTCTTC. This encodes CASSFSLAELYNEQFF.

In DNA form, the CDR3 reads TGTGCCTGGGACCGGGCGGGAGGCACTGAAGCTTTCTTT. It is translated as CAWDRAGGTEAFF. V is TRBV30 and J is TRBJ1-1; unclear D gene. Germline CDR1 and CDR2: GTSNPN and SVGIG (reference sequence). The V and J ends lost 5 bases and 4 bases respectively, with 14 bases between them. The CDR3 runs to 13 residues. Based on the CDR3 plus reference TRBV30 and TRBJ1-1, the full variable domain is SQTIHQWPATLVQPVGSPLSLECTVEGTSNPNLYWYRQAAGRGLQLLFYSVGIGQISSEVPQNLSASRPQDRQFILSSKKLLLSDSGFYLCAWDRAGGTEAFFGQGTRLTVV.

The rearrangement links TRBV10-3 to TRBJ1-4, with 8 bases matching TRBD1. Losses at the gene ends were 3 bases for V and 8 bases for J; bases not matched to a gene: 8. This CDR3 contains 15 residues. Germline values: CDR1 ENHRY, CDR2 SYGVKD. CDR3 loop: CAISDPDRDGEKLFF. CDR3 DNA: TGTGCCATCAGTGACCCGGACAGGGATGGCGAAAAACTGTTTTTT.